This paragraph covers one T cell receptor beta chain sequence. Its antigen has not been determined. Base qualities are not provided; no much larger clone lies one nucleotide away. TCRbeta CDR3 regions were amplified from genomic DNA using the immunoSEQ Assay, a bias-controlled multiplex PCR. On the study's bioinformatics: Nucleated cell counts per sample were estimated from amplification of reference gene primers within the assay. Sequence reads were collapsed and filtered to measure the absolute abundance of every unique TCRbeta CDR3 rearrangement. For each sample, productive Simpson clonality was calculated as the square root of Simpson's diversity index over productive rearrangements. Entries here come from immuneACCESS through TCRdb and include only in-frame sequences with V and J called. Some clones fail to appear in such tables; in the studies checked, an unresolved V gene covers under half of the shortfall, and the cause of the remainder is unknown. Clone size and the V and J calls come from that table; the DNA yielded D and trimming. Across this sample there are hundreds of thousands of clones, with 65% to 90% seen only once. Around 10% of the sample is held by the ten biggest clonotypes.

The sample belongs to a study of blood T cell repertoires in COVID-19 (dated by TCRdb to 2019 to 2021). About the full investigation: Collaborator samples came from the United States, Italy and Spain and covered acute and convalescent phases of COVID-19. Where available, HLA class I and class II types were taken from metadata supplied by the sample provider and were not determined by assay-based typing. The samples were drawn from two sources: the first 160 participants of the ongoing ImmuneRACE study, and 1,254 subjects contributed by 6 global collaborators. The sample metadata nearly always contained a de-identified subject ID, COVID-19 status, age in years and sex. Deeply sampled blood TCRbeta repertoires from subjects exposed to, actively infected with, or recovered from COVID-19 were included in the dataset. The material from the prospective study consisted of cDNA or gDNA derived from T cells, B-cell-depleted T cells, or PBMCs. The repertoires were made available in a free public database intended to serve as a resource for research on the immune response to SARS-CoV-2.

Broader findings and caveats from the paper: The amount of clinical and demographic metadata varied by source and participant and was provided uncurated.

Enrolling through a virtual design, the prospective study's participants ranged in age from about 18 to 100 years and lived across approximately 25 United States geographic areas. In the prospective study, cohorts were assigned on the basis of participant-reported clinical history obtained from a screening survey and a study questionnaire. Each participant in the prospective study had whole blood, serum and a nasopharyngeal or oropharyngeal swab collected by mobile phlebotomists. Additional blood draws and questionnaires over an approximately two-month period could optionally be provided by prospective study participants. Blood samples from the prospective study were shipped frozen or at room temperature prior to DNA extraction. The clonotype was recovered from a woman between 45 and 65 years old with acute COVID-19. Sequencing input: PBMCs or T cells enriched from blood (not recorded which).

The CDR3 protein is CASSPTGGVGTEAFF. Read as DNA, the sequence is TGTGCCAGCAGCCCGACAGGGGGCGTGGGTACTGAAGCTTTCTTT. The sequence is built from TRBV7-9 and TRBJ1-1; TRBD1 aligns with 10 central bases. V has 5 bases trimmed and J has 5 bases trimmed; junction bases matching no gene number 8. There are 15 amino acids in the CDR3, from cysteine to phenylalanine inclusive. Of the read, only the CDR3 DNA is kept; its 45 bases are in frame from base 1. CDR1 SEHNR and CDR2 FQNEAQ are derived from the germline V gene (reference sequence).